The rows below give T cell receptor beta chains drawn from one sample of a study of cytomegalovirus exposure and HLA in healthy donors. Using immunoSEQ multiplex PCR, the repertoire was profiled, and TCRdb retains in-frame clones only, with some absent. Of roughly 250,000 clones listed, over 70% are singletons. The sequenced sample consisted of PBMCs. These TCRs come from a girl aged 2-10 years in good health and CMV-seronegative. Both conserved end residues are part of each CDR3. Fields, in order: D gene, V gene, clone size, J gene, CDR3 protein, CDR3 DNA. D genes are given only for firm matches. Size is stated for part of the rows, as once, few or many counts, or as a class when the clone is expanded.

TRBD1	TRBV12-5	-	TRBJ2-5	CASGLVLTGGQTQYF	TGTGCTAGTGGTTTGGTACTCACAGGGGGCCAGACCCAGTACTTC
-	TRBV7-6	-	TRBJ1-4	CASSLGAEATNEKLFF	TGTGCCAGCAGCTTAGGGGCTGAAGCAACTAATGAAAAACTGTTTTTT
TRBD1	TRBV28	-	TRBJ2-5	CASSFGQEETQYF	TGTGCCAGCAGTTTCGGACAGGAAGAGACCCAGTACTTC
TRBD1	TRBV28	-	TRBJ1-2	CASTPGQAYGYTF	TGTGCCAGCACCCCGGGACAGGCCTATGGCTACACCTTC
-	TRBV30	-	TRBJ2-1	CAWSVFPEKYNEQFF	TGTGCCTGGAGTGTTTTCCCAGAAAAATACAATGAGCAGTTCTTC
-	TRBV7-9	-	TRBJ1-3	CASSRGVHNSGNTIYF	TGTGCCAGCAGCCGGGGGGTTCACAACTCTGGAAACACCATATATTTT
-	TRBV7-3	-	TRBJ2-2	CASSSNTGELFF	TGTGCCAGCAGTAGTAACACCGGGGAGCTGTTTTTT
TRBD2	TRBV28	-	TRBJ2-2	CASKTSGNTGELFF	TGTGCCAGCAAGACTAGCGGGAACACCGGGGAGCTGTTTTTT
-	TRBV30	-	TRBJ1-5	CASGFGRSNQPQHF	TGTGCCTCGGGGTTTGGAAGAAGCAATCAGCCCCAGCATTTT
-	TRBV9	-	TRBJ2-3	CASSTPSRRAASTDTQYF	TGTGCCAGCAGCACCCCGTCCAGGAGGGCCGCTAGCACAGATACGCAGTATTTT
-	TRBV6-5	few	TRBJ1-1	CASSYFGGEGAEAFF	TGTGCCAGCAGTTACTTCGGGGGGGAAGGGGCTGAAGCTTTCTTT
-	TRBV6-1	-	TRBJ1-5	CASSELVGGNQPQHF	TGTGCCAGCAGTGAATTAGTGGGGGGGAATCAGCCCCAGCATTTT
-	TRBV30	-	TRBJ1-5	CAWSVGGSNQPQHF	TGTGCCTGGAGTGTAGGAGGTAGCAATCAGCCCCAGCATTTT
TRBD2	TRBV5-4	once	TRBJ2-5	CASSLTLGSGGAGETQYF	TGTGCCAGCAGCTTGACTCTGGGTAGCGGGGGGGCCGGAGAGACCCAGTACTTC
-	TRBV19	-	TRBJ2-7	CASSIPGPSAYEQYF	TGTGCCAGTAGTATTCCAGGCCCATCGGCCTACGAGCAGTACTTC
TRBD1	TRBV28	few	TRBJ1-1	CASSPGYRGQYTEAFF	TGTGCCAGCAGCCCCGGGTACAGGGGGCAGTACACTGAAGCTTTCTTT
-	TRBV5-1	-	TRBJ2-5	CASRLGSQETQYF	TGCGCCAGCAGACTAGGGAGCCAAGAGACCCAGTACTTC
-	TRBV7-6	-	TRBJ1-2	CASSLLGGGIDMGYTF	TGTGCCAGCAGCTTATTAGGGGGGGGTATCGATATGGGCTACACCTTC
-	TRBV4-1	-	TRBJ2-5	CASSQGTFETQYF	TGCGCCAGCAGCCAAGGGACATTCGAGACCCAGTACTTC
-	TRBV5-5	-	TRBJ1-5	CASSASRGRSNQPQHF	TGTGCCAGCAGCGCATCCCGGGGTCGAAGCAATCAGCCCCAGCATTTT